These 4 T cell receptor beta chains were sequenced from one sample in a study of identical twins. Each CDR3 protein is one row after TCRdb ran MiXCR on the 5' RACE reads. The sample carries around 500,000 distinct CDR3 sequences, around 14% recorded once. In addition, the sample was reused for a study of yellow fever vaccine responses in identical twins.

Sequenced sample: CD4+ T cells sorted from blood. The receptor source for this set is a woman between 18 and 29 years old in good health.

This clonotype was counted ten times or more. The chain combines TRBV7-8 with TRBJ2-7; a possible D gene is TRBD1 (7 bases). Per the germline V gene, CDR1 is SGHVS and CDR2 is FQNEAQ. Trimming took 5 bases from V and 1 from J, leaving 12 bases between them. This CDR3 is 14 amino acids long. CDR3 protein: CASSPGGTSYEQYF. The CDR3 DNA follows: TGTGCCAGCAGCCCAGGGGGGACATCCTACGAGCAGTACTTC.

In its sample, this clonotype was seen a few times. The rearrangement links TRBV6-1 to TRBJ2-5; tentatively, D is TRBD2 (5 bases). Per the germline V gene, CDR1 is MNHNS and CDR2 is SASEGT. There are 12 residues in the CDR3. V lost 2 bases, J lost 5 bases, and 6 bases lay in between. The CDR3 DNA is TGTGCCAGCAGTGAAACTAGGGAGACCCAGTACTTC. Translation: CASSETRETQYF.

This clonotype was seen a few times. The chain employs TRBV4-1 and TRBJ2-3; D is perhaps TRBD1 (5 bases). CDR1 and CDR2 from the germline V gene are MGHRA and YSYEKL. The length of the CDR3 is 15 residues. V lost 1 base, J lost 5 bases, and 13 bases lay in between. CDR3 region: CASSQAEPQVDTQYF. In nucleotides, the CDR3 is TGCGCCAGCAGCCAAGCCGAGCCACAGGTAGATACGCAGTATTTT.

This clonotype occurred many times. The chain uses TRBV12-3 or TRBV12-4 and TRBJ2-1; 10 bases map to TRBD1. This CDR3 has 15 amino acids. V lost 5 bases, J lost 6 bases, and 7 bases stayed unmatched. The CDR3 nucleotides read TGTGCCAGCAGTACCCGACAGGGGGCTGGCAATGAGCAGTTCTTC. Protein sequence: CASSTRQGAGNEQFF.